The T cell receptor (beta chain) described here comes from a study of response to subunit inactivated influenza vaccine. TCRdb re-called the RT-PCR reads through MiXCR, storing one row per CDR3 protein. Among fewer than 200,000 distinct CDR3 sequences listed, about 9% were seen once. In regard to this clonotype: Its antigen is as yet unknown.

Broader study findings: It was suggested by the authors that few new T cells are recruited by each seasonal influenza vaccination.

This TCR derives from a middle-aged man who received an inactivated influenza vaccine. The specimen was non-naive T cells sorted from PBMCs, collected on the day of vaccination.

Here the CDR3 reads CSASTVGQPQHF. CDR3 nucleotides: TGCAGTGCTAGCACAGTCGGTCAGCCCCAGCATTTT. The chain joins TRBV20-1 to TRBJ1-5, with D hard to call. The CDR3 has 12 amino acids. Germline V gene data show CDR1 as DFQATT and CDR2 as SNEGSKA (reference sequence). V lost 3 bases, J lost 6 bases, and 9 bases lay in between.